Described below is a single T cell receptor beta chain sequence and its context. This clone was seen only a few times. Its antigen is still unknown. No base qualities exist here, and no much larger clone lies one base off it. The sample's time point, from its label and the paper: pretreatment peripheral blood. The cohort included 25 to 35 patients with locally advanced or metastatic urothelial carcinoma who were treated at Memorial Sloan Kettering on a trial protocol. Peripheral blood mononuclear cells were collected from each patient pretreatment and during treatment, giving between 1 and 8 total time points per patient. The Qiagen DNeasy Blood extraction kit was used to purify genomic DNA from total PBMCs and from tumor samples. PBMCs were collected pretreatment and during treatment and were isolated and stored as previously described. The source of the sample is a study of PD-L1 blockade in urothelial cancer (dated by TCRdb to about 2017). Background on the whole study: All patients started therapy in the mid-2010s and received atezolizumab 1,200 mg intravenously every 3 weeks. About nine tenths of the roughly 29 patients were males with bladder-origin urothelial cancer, and 18 of 29 reported a prior smoking history. An ECOG performance status of 0 or 1 was recorded for the patients, and 0 to 3 prior chemotherapy regimens had been received by the patients. Blood samples were analyzed 3 weeks after the start of treatment (second dose) and 6 weeks after the start of treatment. A median of 141,255 T cells and 83,000 or so unique TCRs was obtained from blood samples, and a median clonality of approximately 0.08 was observed. The study, an exploratory multi-omic analysis, examined somatic, immune and clinical correlates of response to PD-L1 blockade with atezolizumab in urothelial cancer. Pretreatment tumor samples, along with matched peripheral blood serially collected before and after atezolizumab treatment, were subjected to TCR sequencing. Durable clinical benefit was defined as progression-free survival longer than 6 months, and TCR features were also tested against progression-free and overall survival. In the same patients who had TCR sequencing, pretreatment tumors also underwent whole exome sequencing and RNA sequencing. Durable clinical benefit was achieved by nine patients and was not achieved by 20 patients. Twenty-nine patients had pretreatment blood TCR-seq, approximately 24 had at least one posttreatment blood collection, and approximately 24 had tumor TCR-seq.

Synthetic TCR analog templates were spiked into each PCR so that absolute template abundance could be estimated from read counts. The immunoSEQ assay was used to amplify TCRbeta CDR3 regions from genomic DNA with bias-controlled V and J gene primers. Sequencing of rearranged TCRbeta segments was performed at approximately 20X coverage. Under the source paper's analysis protocol: Clustering was used to correct sequencing errors, and CDR3s were annotated against IMGT so that V, D and J genes could be assigned. Only productive TCRbeta rearrangements were used in downstream analyses, excluding out-of-frame or stop-codon sequences. Clonality was computed as one minus Shannon entropy normalized by the log of the number of unique productive sequences. Fisher's exact test with Benjamini-Hochberg correction, at a threshold of adjusted p below 0.01, was used to find clones that differed between time points or between blood and tumor. TCRdb holds this immuneACCESS table with in-frame rearrangements only. Some clones are missing; in checked studies, unresolved V genes explain under half, and the rest has no known cause. D and trimming were read from the DNA, whereas the V and J calls and clone size are those reported in that table. This sample holds tens of thousands of clones; around 89% were observed only once. The ten largest clones add up to around 1.6% of the sample.

Sequences SGHKS (CDR1) and YYEKEE (CDR2) are obtained from the germline V gene (reference sequence). A distance of 9 bases separates the germline ends of V and J, which lose 0 bases and 0 bases respectively. The CDR3 runs 15 residues from the cysteine to the phenylalanine. Solely the CDR3 DNA is kept, with 45 bases framed from the first base. Results and caveats for the whole study, not just this receptor: Small sample size (n ≈ 27) and many exploratory analyses mean the results are intended to be hypothesis-generating. Greater expansion of tumor-associated TCR clones in peripheral blood 3 weeks after the start of treatment was observed in patients with durable benefit (n ≈ 22, p = 0.022). Improved progression-free and overall survival was associated with having pretreatment peripheral blood TCR clonality below the median.

The source was PBMCs, collected around atezolizumab (anti-PD-L1) treatment. The rearrangement joined TRBV5-5 to TRBJ1-1, with the D gene uncertain. The source is a man aged 60-69 years with urothelial cancer. The sequence in DNA is TGTGCCAGCAGCTTGGGCGGACTTATGAACACTGAAGCTTTCTTT. It specifies CASSLGGLMNTEAFF. The entire variable domain, with the stretches around the CDR3 drawn from the reference TRBV5-5 and TRBJ1-1 proteins, is DAGVTQSPTHLIKTRGQQVTLRCSPISGHKSVSWYQQVLGQGPQFIFQYYEKEERGRGNFPDRFSARQFPNYSSELNVNALLLGDSALYLCASSLGGLMNTEAFFGQGTRLTVV.